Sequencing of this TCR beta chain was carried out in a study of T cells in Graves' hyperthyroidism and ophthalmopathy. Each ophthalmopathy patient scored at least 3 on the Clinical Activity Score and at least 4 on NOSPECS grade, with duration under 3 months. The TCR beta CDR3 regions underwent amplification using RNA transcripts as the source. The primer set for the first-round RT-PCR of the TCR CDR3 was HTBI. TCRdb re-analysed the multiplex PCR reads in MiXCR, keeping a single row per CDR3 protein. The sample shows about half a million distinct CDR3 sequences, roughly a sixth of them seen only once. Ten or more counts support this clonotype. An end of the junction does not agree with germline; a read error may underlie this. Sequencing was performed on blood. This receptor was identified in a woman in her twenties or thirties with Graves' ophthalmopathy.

CDR3 sequence (DNA): TGCGCCAGCAGCTTGATTAATGAGCAGTTCTTC. This translates into CASSLINEQFF. The chain joins TRBV7-2 to TRBJ2-1; unclear D gene. The germline CDR1 and CDR2 sequences are SGHTA and FQGNSA. The CDR3 contains 11 residues.